Described below is a single T cell receptor beta chain sequence and its context. Its cognate antigen is unknown. Using immunoSEQ multiplex PCR, the repertoire was profiled, and TCRdb retains in-frame clones only, with some absent. The sample includes some 140,000 clones, more than 80% of them seen just once. This sample is drawn from a study of T cell responses to AZD1222 COVID-19 vaccine. Overall study findings and caveats: Close to half of spike-specific TCRs reportedly recognize unmutated variant regions. Following two doses of AZD1222, Spike-specific TCR breadth and depth rose.

J was trimmed by 4 bases and V by 4 bases; bases with no gene match: 2. There are 14 residues in the CDR3. Looked up from germline, CDR1 is SGHNT and CDR2 is YYREEE (reference sequence). The starting material was peripheral blood, obtained on day 0 of AZD1222 vaccination. This TCR derives from an adult in good health. The chain couples TRBV5-4 to TRBJ2-3; 11 bases are shared with TRBD2. The CDR3 sequence is CASSLSGGADTQYF. In DNA, the CDR3 is TGTGCCAGCAGCCTTAGCGGGGGGGCAGATACGCAGTATTTT.